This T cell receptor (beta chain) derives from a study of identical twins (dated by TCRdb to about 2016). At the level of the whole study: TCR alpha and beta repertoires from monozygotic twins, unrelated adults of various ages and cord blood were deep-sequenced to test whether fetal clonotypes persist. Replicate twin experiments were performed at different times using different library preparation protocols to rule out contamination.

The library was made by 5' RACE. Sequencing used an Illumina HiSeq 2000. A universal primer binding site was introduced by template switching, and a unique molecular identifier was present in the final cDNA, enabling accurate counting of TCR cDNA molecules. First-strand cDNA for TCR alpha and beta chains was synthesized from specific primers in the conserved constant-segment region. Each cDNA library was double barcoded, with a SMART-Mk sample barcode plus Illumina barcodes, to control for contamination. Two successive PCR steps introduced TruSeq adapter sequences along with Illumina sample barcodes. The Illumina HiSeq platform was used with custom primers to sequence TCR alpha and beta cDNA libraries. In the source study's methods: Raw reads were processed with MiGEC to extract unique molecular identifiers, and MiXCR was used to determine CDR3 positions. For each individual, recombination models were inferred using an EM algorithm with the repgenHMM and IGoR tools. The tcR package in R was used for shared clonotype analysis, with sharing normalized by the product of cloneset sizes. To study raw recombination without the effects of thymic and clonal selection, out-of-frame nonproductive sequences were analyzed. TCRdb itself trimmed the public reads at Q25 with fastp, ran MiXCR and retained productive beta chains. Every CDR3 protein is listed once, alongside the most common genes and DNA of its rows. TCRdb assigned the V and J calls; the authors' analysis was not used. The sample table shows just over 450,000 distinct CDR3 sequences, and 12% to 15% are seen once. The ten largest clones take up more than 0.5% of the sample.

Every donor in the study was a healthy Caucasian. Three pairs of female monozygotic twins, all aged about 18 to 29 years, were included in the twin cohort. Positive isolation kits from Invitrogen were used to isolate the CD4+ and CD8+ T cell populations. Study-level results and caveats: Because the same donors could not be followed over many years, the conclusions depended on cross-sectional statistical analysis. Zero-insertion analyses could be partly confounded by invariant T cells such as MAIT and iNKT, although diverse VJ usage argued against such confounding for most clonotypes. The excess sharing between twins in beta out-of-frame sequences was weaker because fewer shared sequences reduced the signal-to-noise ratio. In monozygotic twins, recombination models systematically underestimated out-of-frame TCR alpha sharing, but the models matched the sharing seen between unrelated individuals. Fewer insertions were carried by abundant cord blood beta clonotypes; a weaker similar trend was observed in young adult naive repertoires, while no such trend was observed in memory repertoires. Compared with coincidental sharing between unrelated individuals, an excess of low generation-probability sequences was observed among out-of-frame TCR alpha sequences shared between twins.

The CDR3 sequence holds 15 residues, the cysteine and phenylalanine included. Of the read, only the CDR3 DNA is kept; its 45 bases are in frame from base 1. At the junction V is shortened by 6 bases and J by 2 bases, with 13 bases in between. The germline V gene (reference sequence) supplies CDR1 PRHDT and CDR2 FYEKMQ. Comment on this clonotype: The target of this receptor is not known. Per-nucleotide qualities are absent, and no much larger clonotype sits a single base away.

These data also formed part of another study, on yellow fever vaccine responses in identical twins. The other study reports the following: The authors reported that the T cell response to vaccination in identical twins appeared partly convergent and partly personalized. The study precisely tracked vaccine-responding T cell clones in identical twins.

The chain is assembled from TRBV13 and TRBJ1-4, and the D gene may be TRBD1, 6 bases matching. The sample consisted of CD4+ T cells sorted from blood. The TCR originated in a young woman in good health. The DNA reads TGTGCCAGCAGTGAACAGGGAATTACTAATGAAAAACTGTTTTTT. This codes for CASSEQGITNEKLFF.